A selection of T cell receptor beta chains follows, all from one sample in a study of metastatic and nonmetastatic thyroid tumors. TCRdb re-clonotyped the PCR reads via MiXCR. The table shows about 64,000 clones, with roughly 16% occurring only once. Material: blood. These receptors all come from a male donor with papillary thyroid cancer or a benign thyroid nodule (not recorded which). Some clones in this sample may be carry-over from other donors' samples. CDR3s include the opening cysteine and the closing phenylalanine or tryptophan. The D gene is left open where the match is weak. Size values are once, few and many counts, or a class for expanded clones, and some rows have none.

TRBV2	few	TRBJ2-7	-	TGTGCCAGCATTGGTGATAGGGTCCACTACGAGCAGTACTTC	CASIGDRVHYEQYF
TRBV7-6	many	TRBJ2-1	TRBD2	TGTGCCAGCAGCTCTAGCGGGATGGAAAACAATGAGCAGTTCTTC	CASSSSGMENNEQFF
TRBV9	many	TRBJ1-3	-	TGTGCCAGCAGCGGACCAGGGCCGGAGGGCTACACCATATATTTT	CASSGPGPEGYTIYF
TRBV20-1	many	TRBJ1-2	-	TGCAGTGCTAGAGGAACAGGGAACTATGGCTACACCTTC	CSARGTGNYGYTF
TRBV20-1	-	TRBJ2-1	-	TGCAGTGCTACGAGGGATGAGCAGTTCTTC	CSATRDEQFF
TRBV9	many	TRBJ2-3	TRBD2	TGTGCCAGCAGCGGTAGCGGGAGAGTGACAGATACGCAGTATTTT	CASSGSGRVTDTQYF
TRBV6-2/TRBV6-3	many	TRBJ1-1	TRBD1	TGTGCCAGCAGGTACAGGGGATCGACGGAAGCTTTCTTT	CASRYRGSTEAFF
TRBV4-3	-	TRBJ2-7	-	TGCGCCAGCAGCCAAGATCCAGGAGGGGCAGGCGAGCAGTACTTC	CASSQDPGGAGEQYF
TRBV20-1	-	TRBJ1-5	TRBD1	TGCAGTGCTAGAGATCTCGGACAGGGGGCTTCTCAGCCACAGCACTTT	CSARDLGQGASQPQHF
TRBV6-2/TRBV6-3	many	TRBJ1-2	-	TGTGCCAGCAGTTACTCTGAGACGTCCTCTAACTATGGCTACACCTTC	CASSYSETSSNYGYTF
TRBV11-2	many	TRBJ1-5	-	TGTGCCAGCAGCTTAGGTGGGGGTCTGAATCAGCCCCAGCATTTT	CASSLGGGLNQPQHF
TRBV20-1	many	TRBJ2-3	TRBD2	TGCAGTGCTAGAGATCGAGGTGATAGCGGGAGGACCTTCACAGATACGCAGTATTTT	CSARDRGDSGRTFTDTQYF
TRBV7-9	many	TRBJ2-1	TRBD2	TGTGCCAGCAGCTTATTGGCGGGAGGGCCGGTTGAGCAGTTCTTC	CASSLLAGGPVEQFF
TRBV29-1	many	TRBJ2-3	-	TGCAGCGTAGGGGGGCATTACACAGATACGCAGTATTTT	CSVGGHYTDTQYF
TRBV4-2	many	TRBJ1-2	TRBD1	TGTGCCAGCAGCCAAGATGGACAGGGGGCCTATGGCTACACCTTC	CASSQDGQGAYGYTF
TRBV18	many	TRBJ1-4	TRBD1	TGTGCCAGCTCTTCATCGTCCGGGACAGGGAATGAAAAACTGTTTTTT	CASSSSSGTGNEKLFF
TRBV12-3/TRBV12-4	-	TRBJ1-1	-	TGTGCCAGCGGCATCGGGGGTGTCAGAGATGCTTTCTTT	CASGIGGVRDAFF
TRBV5-6	many	TRBJ2-3	-	TGTGCCAGCAGCTCGGACATCCTTAGCAGTACAGATACGCAGTATTTT	CASSSDILSSTDTQYF
TRBV19	many	TRBJ2-3	-	TGTGCCAGTAGGAAATCGACGGGGGTAGCTAGCACAGATACGCAGTATTTT	CASRKSTGVASTDTQYF
TRBV5-1	many	TRBJ2-2	-	TGCGCCAGCAGAAGGGACTCGTCCGTCGTGGCCGGGGAGCTGTTTTTT	CASRRDSSVVAGELFF
TRBV19	-	TRBJ1-5	-	TGTGCCAGTAGTATAGCCCCTGGACTGGGATCAATGAGCAATCAGCCCCAGCATTTT	CASSIAPGLGSMSNQPQHF
TRBV30	-	TRBJ1-2	-	TGTGCCTGGAGTCCCATGCAGGGAGCGGTCCATGGCTACACCTTC	CAWSPMQGAVHGYTF
TRBV19	-	TRBJ1-5	-	TGCGCCAGTAGTATTACCAGACAGGTTAGCAATCAGCCCAAGCATTTT	CASSITRQVSNQPKHF
TRBV14	many	TRBJ2-1	TRBD1	TGTGCCAGCAGCCACCACAGGGGGCTCTACAATGAGCAGTTCTTC	CASSHHRGLYNEQFF
TRBV27	few	TRBJ1-2	-	TGTGCCAGAAGTACCTCGGGGGGGTTTACTAACTATGGCTACACCTTC	CARSTSGGFTNYGYTF
TRBV20-1	-	TRBJ2-1	TRBD2	TGCAGTGCTAGAGACGTTACGTCCGGGAGGGCTGTTAAGCAGTTCTTC	CSARDVTSGRAVKQFF